Listed below are T cell receptor beta chains from one sample, sequenced in a study of CD8 T cells in ankylosing spondylitis. One entry per CDR3 protein, called by TCRdb with MiXCR from the 5' RACE reads. The sample records about 250,000 distinct CDR3 sequences, about 11% being singletons. The sequenced sample consisted of blood, either unsorted or a sorted T cell fraction (not recorded which). These TCRs come from a male donor with ankylosing spondylitis or in good health (not recorded which). The CDR3 runs from the conserved cysteine through the conserved F or W. D genes are given only for firm matches. For some rows the clone size is stated as once, few or many, or as a class when expanded; others skip it.

V gene	D gene	J gene	clone size	CDR3 protein	CDR3 DNA
TRBV28	-	TRBJ1-5	-	CASSPLYSNQPQHF	TGTGCCAGCAGTCCATTATATAGCAATCAGCCCCAGCATTTT
TRBV15	-	TRBJ1-1	many	CATSRGSGYEAFF	TGTGCCACCAGCAGAGGAAGCGGATACGAAGCTTTCTTT
TRBV6-5	-	TRBJ2-7	many	CASSYSTGSSYEQYF	TGTGCCAGCAGTTACTCCACGGGAAGCTCCTACGAGCAGTACTTC
TRBV5-1	TRBD1	TRBJ1-1	many	CASSLAPGQAMNTEAFF	TGCGCCAGCAGCTTGGCTCCGGGACAGGCTATGAACACTGAAGCTTTCTTT
TRBV12-3/TRBV12-4	-	TRBJ1-5	many	CASSWGDDQPQHF	TGTGCCAGCAGTTGGGGGGACGATCAGCCCCAGCATTTT
TRBV5-1	TRBD1	TRBJ2-6	-	CVSSMTGSNSGANVLTF	TGCGTCAGCAGCATGACAGGGAGCAACTCTGGGGCCAACGTCCTGACTTTC
TRBV6-1	-	TRBJ2-4	many	CASSEEGGGFLAKNIQYF	TGTGCCAGCAGTGAGGAGGGGGGGGGGTTCCTAGCCAAAAACATTCAGTACTTC
TRBV4-2	-	TRBJ1-5	-	CASSLTREDQPQHF	TGTGCCAGCAGCCTGACACGAGAAGATCAGCCCCAGCATTTT
TRBV5-1	TRBD2	TRBJ2-3	many	CASSAGLAGTTDTQYF	TGCGCCAGCAGCGCCGGACTAGCGGGCACCACAGATACGCAGTATTTT
TRBV6-5	-	TRBJ2-1	many	CASSYQGSFNEQFF	TGTGCCAGCAGTTACCAAGGGAGTTTCAATGAGCAGTTCTTC
TRBV14	-	TRBJ2-1	-	CASSPGSFCEQFF	TGTGCCAGCAGCCCTGGGTCCTTCTGTGAGCAGTTCTTC
TRBV29-1	-	TRBJ1-1	many	CSADLGSMNTEAFF	TGCAGCGCCGACTTGGGGTCAATGAACACTGAAGCTTTCTTT
TRBV25-1	-	TRBJ1-1	-	CASRAWDQEHTEAFF	TGTGCCAGCAGAGCCTGGGACCAAGAGCACACTGAAGCTTTCTTT
TRBV11-3	-	TRBJ2-1	few	CASSLRYSSYNEQFF	TGTGCCAGCAGCTTAAGGTATAGCTCCTACAATGAGCAGTTCTTC
TRBV6-1	-	TRBJ1-1	-	CASLKQGNTEAFF	TGTGCCAGCCTTAAACAGGGGAACACTGAAGCTTTCTTT
TRBV20-1	-	TRBJ1-4	-	CSASPRGIANEKLFF	TGCAGTGCTAGCCCGCGGGGAATAGCTAATGAAAAACTGTTTTTT
TRBV30	-	TRBJ1-2	few	CAWSGVGYGYTF	TGTGCCTGGAGTGGGGTAGGCTATGGCTACACCTTC
TRBV7-9	-	TRBJ2-5	-	CASSFGGAVETQYF	TGTGCCAGCAGCTTTGGGGGCGCGGTGGAGACCCAGTACTTC